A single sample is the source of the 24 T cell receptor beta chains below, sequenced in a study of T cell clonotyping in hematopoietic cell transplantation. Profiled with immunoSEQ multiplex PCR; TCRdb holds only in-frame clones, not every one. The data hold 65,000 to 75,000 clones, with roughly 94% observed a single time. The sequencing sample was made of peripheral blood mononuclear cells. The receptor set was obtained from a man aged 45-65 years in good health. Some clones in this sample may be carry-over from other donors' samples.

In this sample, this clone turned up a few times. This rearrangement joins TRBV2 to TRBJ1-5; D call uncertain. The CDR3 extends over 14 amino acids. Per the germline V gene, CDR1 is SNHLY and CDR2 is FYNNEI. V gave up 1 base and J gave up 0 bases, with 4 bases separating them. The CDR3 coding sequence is TGTGCCAGCAGTGAAGGGGATAGCAATCAGCCCCAGCATTTT. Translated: CASSEGDSNQPQHF.

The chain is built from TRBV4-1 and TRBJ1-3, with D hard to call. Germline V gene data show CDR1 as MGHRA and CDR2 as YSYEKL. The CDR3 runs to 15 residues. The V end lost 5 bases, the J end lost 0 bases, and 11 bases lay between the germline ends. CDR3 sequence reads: CASSVPGFSGNTIYF. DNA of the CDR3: TGCGCCAGCAGCGTCCCAGGTTTCTCTGGAAACACCATATATTTT.

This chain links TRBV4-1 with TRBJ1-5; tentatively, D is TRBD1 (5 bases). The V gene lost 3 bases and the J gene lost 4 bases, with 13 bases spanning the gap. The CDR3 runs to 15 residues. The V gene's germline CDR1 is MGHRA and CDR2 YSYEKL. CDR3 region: CASSHGPQGNQPQHF. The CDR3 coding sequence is TGCGCCAGCAGCCACGGCCCCCAGGGAAATCAGCCCCAGCATTTT.

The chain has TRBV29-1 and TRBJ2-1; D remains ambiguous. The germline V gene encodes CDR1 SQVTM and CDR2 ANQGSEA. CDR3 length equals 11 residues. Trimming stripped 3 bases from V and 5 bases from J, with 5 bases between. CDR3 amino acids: CSVDSNNEQFF. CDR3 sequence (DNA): TGCAGCGTTGATTCAAACAATGAGCAGTTCTTC.

The CDR3 bases are TGTGCCAGTAGTTATTCCCAAGAGACCCAGTACTTC. The encoded protein is CASSYSQETQYF. This chain joins TRBV19 and TRBJ2-5; D not certain. The germline CDR1 and CDR2 sequences are LNHDA and SQIVND (reference sequence). V lost 5 bases, J lost 1 base, and 5 bases lay in between. The CDR3 loop spans 12 amino acids. The variable domain in full, with the rest retrieved from reference TRBV19 and TRBJ2-5, is DGGITQSPKYLFRKEGQNVTLSCEQNLNHDAMYWYRQDPGQGLRLIYYSQIVNDFQKGDIAEGYSVSREKKESFPLTVTSAQKNPTAFYLCASSYSQETQYFGPGTRLLVL.

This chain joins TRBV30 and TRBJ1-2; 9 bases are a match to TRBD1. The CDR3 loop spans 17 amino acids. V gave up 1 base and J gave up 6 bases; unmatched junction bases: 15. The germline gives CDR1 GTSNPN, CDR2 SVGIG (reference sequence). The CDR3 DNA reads TGTGCCTGGAGTGATCCGGGACAGGGACCTAAAGCCCATGGCTACACCTTC. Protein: CAWSDPGQGPKAHGYTF.

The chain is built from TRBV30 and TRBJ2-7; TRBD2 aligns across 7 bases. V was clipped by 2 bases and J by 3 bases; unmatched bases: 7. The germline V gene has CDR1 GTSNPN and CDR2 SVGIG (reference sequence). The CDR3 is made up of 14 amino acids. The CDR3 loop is CAWSFSGGGYEQYF. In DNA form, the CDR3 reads TGTGCCTGGAGTTTTAGCGGCGGGGGCTACGAGCAGTACTTC.

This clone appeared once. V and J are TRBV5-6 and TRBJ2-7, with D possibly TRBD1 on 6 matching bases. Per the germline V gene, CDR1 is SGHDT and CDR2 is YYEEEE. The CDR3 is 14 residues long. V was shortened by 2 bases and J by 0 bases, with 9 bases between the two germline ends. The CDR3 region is CASSLGQSSYEQYF. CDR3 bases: TGTGCCAGCAGCTTAGGACAGTCCTCCTACGAGCAGTACTTC.

CDR3: CASSQLPSDVARNTEAFF. The CDR3 DNA is TGCGCCAGCAGCCAACTACCTTCGGATGTGGCCAGGAACACTGAAGCTTTCTTT. This chain uses TRBV4-1 with TRBJ1-1; D not resolved. Germline lookup yields CDR1 MGHRA and CDR2 YSYEKL. This CDR3 comprises 18 residues. Deletions cut 2 bases from V and 1 base from J, with 20 bases between.

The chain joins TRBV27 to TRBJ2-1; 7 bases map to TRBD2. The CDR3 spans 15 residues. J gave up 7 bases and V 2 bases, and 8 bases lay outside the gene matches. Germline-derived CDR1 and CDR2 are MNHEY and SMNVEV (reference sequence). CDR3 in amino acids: CASSLPGGRGNEQFF. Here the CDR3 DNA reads TGTGCCAGCAGTTTACCGGGAGGTCGAGGTAATGAGCAGTTCTTC.

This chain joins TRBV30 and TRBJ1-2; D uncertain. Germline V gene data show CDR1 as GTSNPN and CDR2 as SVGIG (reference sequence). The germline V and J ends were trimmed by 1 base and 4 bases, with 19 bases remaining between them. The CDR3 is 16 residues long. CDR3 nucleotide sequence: TGTGCCTGGAGTGGAAGGCGAGAAAATCGGGGCTATGGCTACACCTTC. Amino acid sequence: CAWSGRRENRGYGYTF.

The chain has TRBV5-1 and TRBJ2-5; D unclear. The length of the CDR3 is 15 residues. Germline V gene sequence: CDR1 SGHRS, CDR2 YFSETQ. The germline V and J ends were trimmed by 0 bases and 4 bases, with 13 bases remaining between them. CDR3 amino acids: CASSLGEAARETQYF. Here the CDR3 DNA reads TGCGCCAGCAGCTTGGGGGAAGCCGCAAGAGAGACCCAGTACTTC. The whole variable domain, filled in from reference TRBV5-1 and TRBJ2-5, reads KAGVTQTPRYLIKTRGQQVTLSCSPISGHRSVSWYQQTPGQGLQFLFEYFSETQRNKGNFPGRFSGRQFSNSRSEMNVSTLELGDSALYLCASSLGEAARETQYFGPGTRLLVL.

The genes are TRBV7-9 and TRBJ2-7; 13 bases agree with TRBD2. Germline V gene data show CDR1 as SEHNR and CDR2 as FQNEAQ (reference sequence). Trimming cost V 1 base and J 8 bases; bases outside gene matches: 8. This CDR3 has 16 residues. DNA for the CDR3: TGTGCCAGCAGCTTAGGACTAGCGGGAGGTATTAACAAGCAGTACTTC. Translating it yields CASSLGLAGGINKQYF.

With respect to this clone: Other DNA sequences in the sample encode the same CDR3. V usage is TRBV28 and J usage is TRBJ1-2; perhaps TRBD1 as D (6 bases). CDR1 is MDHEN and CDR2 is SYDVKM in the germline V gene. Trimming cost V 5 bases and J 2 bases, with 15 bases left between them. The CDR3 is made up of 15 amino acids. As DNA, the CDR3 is TGTGCCAGCAGTCTGCCGGGACATCCAAACTATGGCTACACCTTC. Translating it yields CASSLPGHPNYGYTF.

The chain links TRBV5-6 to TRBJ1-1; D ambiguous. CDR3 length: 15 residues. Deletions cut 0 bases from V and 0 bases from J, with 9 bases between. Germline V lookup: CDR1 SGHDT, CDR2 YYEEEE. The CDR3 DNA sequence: TGTGCCAGCAGCTTGGGTGTGACACTGAACACTGAAGCTTTCTTT. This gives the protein CASSLGVTLNTEAFF.

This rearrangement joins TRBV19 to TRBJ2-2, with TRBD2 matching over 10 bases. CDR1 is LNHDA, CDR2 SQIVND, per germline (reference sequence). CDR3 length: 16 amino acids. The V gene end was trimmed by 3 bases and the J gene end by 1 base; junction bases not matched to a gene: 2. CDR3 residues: CASSMRTSGNTGELFF. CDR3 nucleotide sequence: TGTGCCAGTAGTATGCGGACTAGCGGGAACACCGGGGAGCTGTTTTTT.

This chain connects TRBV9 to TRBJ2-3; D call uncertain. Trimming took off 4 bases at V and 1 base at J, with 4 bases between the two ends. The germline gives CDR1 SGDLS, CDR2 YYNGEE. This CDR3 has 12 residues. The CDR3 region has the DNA TGTGCCAGCAGCCACCGCACAGATACGCAGTATTTT. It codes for CASSHRTDTQYF.

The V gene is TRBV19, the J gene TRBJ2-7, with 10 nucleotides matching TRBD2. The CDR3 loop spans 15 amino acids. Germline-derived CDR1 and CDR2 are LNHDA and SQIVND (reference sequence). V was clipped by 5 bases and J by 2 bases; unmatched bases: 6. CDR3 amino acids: CASSPTLAGTYEQYF. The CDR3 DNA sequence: TGTGCCAGTAGTCCGACACTAGCGGGAACCTACGAGCAGTACTTC.

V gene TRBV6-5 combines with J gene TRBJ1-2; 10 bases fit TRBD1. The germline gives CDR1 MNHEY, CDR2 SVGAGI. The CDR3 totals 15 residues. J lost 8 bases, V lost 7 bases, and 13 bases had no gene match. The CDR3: CASTPSGTGDKGYTF. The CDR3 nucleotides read TGTGCCAGCACCCCATCCGGGACAGGGGATAAAGGCTACACCTTC.

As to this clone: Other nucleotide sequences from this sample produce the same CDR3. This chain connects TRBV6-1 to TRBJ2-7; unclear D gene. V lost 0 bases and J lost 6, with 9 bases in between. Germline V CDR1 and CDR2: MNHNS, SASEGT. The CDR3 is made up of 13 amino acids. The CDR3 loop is CASSEALGTEQYF. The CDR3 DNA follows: TGTGCCAGCAGTGAAGCGCTCGGTACCGAGCAGTACTTC.

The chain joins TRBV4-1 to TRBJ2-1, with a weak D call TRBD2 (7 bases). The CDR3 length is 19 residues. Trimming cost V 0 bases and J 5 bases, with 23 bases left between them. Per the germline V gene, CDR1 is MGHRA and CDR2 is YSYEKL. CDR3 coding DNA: TGCGCCAGCAGCCAAGAAAGTGGGCGGGGGCCCCCTTCAGACAATGAGCAGTTCTTC. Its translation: CASSQESGRGPPSDNEQFF.

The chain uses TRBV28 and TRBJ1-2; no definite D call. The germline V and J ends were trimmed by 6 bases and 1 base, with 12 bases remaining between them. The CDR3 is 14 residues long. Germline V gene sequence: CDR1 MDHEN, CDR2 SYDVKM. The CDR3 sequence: CASRPYSVNYGYTF. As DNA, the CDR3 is TGTGCCAGCAGACCCTACAGCGTTAACTATGGCTACACCTTC.

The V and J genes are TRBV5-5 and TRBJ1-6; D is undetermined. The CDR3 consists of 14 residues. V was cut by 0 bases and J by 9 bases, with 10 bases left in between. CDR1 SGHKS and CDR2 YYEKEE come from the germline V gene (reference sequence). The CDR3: CASSLGGMGSPLHF. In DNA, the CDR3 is TGTGCCAGCAGCTTGGGCGGGATGGGTTCACCCCTCCACTTT.

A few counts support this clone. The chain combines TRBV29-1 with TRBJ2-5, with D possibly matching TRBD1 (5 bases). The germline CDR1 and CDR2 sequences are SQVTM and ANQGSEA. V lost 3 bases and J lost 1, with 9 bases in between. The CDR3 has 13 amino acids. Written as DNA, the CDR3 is TGCAGCGTTGATGGGCAGGGCCAAGAGACCCAGTACTTC. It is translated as CSVDGQGQETQYF.